Listed below are T cell receptor beta chains from one sample, sequenced in a study of T cells in Graves' hyperthyroidism and ophthalmopathy. MiXCR, run by TCRdb on the multiplex PCR reads, gives a single entry per CDR3 protein. The sample has fewer than 900,000 distinct CDR3 sequences, approximately 18% seen once. The specimen sequenced was blood. These receptors were taken from a woman between 50 and 59 years old with Graves' hyperthyroidism that later progressed to Graves' ophthalmopathy. Both conserved end residues are part of each CDR3. The D gene is left open where the match is weak. Clone size is given for some rows only: seen once, a few or many times, or a class if the clone is expanded.

j_gene,abundance,v_gene,d_gene,len,CDR3aa,CDR3nt
TRBJ2-3,NA,TRBV10-3,TRBD2,15,CATDGTSGGSDTQYF,TGTGCCACCGACGGGACTAGCGGGGGGTCAGATACGCAGTATTTT
TRBJ2-5,NA,TRBV10-3,TRBD2,16,CAISDSGTSSQETQYF,TGTGCCATCAGTGACTCCGGGACTAGCAGCCAAGAGACCCAGTACTTC
TRBJ2-7,many,TRBV7-2,NA,12,CASRGLSYEQYF,TGTGCCAGCCGGGGCCTATCCTACGAGCAGTACTTC
TRBJ2-1,few,TRBV19,NA,14,CASSWGHQNNEQFF,TGTGCCAGTAGTTGGGGACACCAGAACAATGAGCAGTTCTTC
TRBJ1-2,NA,TRBV29-1,TRBD1,14,CSVEPGQGAGGYTF,TGCAGCGTTGAGCCGGGACAGGGGGCTGGTGGCTACACCTTC
TRBJ2-1,NA,TRBV7-9,NA,15,CASSYTGTIYNEQFF,TGTGCCAGCAGCTATACTGGGACAATCTACAATGAGCAGTTCTTC
TRBJ2-5,NA,TRBV12-3/TRBV12-4,NA,13,CASTLGVGETQYF,TGTGCCAGCACCCTGGGGGTTGGGGAGACCCAGTACTTC
TRBJ1-5,NA,TRBV3-1,TRBD1,15,CASSQVGQGAYPQHF,TGTGCCAGCAGCCAAGTTGGGCAGGGGGCATATCCCCAGCATTTT
TRBJ1-2,many,TRBV6-1,TRBD1,13,CASRHGTVDGYTF,TGTGCCAGCAGACACGGGACAGTTGACGGCTACACCTTC
TRBJ1-3,NA,TRBV7-2,TRBD1,15,CASSQGTGGGNTIYF,TGTGCCAGCAGCCAGGGTACAGGGGGAGGAAACACCATATATTTT
TRBJ2-3,NA,TRBV5-1,TRBD2,15,CASSLDSGGADTQYF,TGCGCCAGCAGCTTGGATAGCGGGGGCGCAGATACGCAGTATTTT
TRBJ2-3,once,TRBV12-3/TRBV12-4,TRBD2,18,CASTTRALLAGGLDTQYF,TGTGCCAGCACCACCCGGGCCCTCCTAGCGGGGGGGTTAGATACGCAGTATTTT
TRBJ2-3,NA,TRBV20-1,TRBD2,15,CSEGGSGVYTDTQYF,TGCAGTGAAGGGGGTAGCGGGGTATACACAGATACGCAGTATTTT
TRBJ2-7,few,TRBV6-1,TRBD2,16,CASSHRTSPHGYEQYF,TGTGCCAGCAGCCACAGGACTAGCCCGCACGGATACGAGCAGTACTTC
TRBJ1-4,NA,TRBV29-1,TRBD1,14,CSVGQGDANEKLFF,TGCAGCGTGGGACAGGGGGATGCGAATGAAAAACTGTTTTTT
TRBJ2-1,few,TRBV5-6,NA,14,CASSWEVPGNEQFF,TGTGCCAGCAGCTGGGAAGTCCCCGGCAATGAGCAGTTCTTC
TRBJ1-2,NA,TRBV15,NA,13,CATSRDRNGGYTF,TGTGCCACCAGCAGAGATAGGAACGGTGGCTACACCTTC
TRBJ1-4,NA,TRBV6-2/TRBV6-3,NA,15,CASNPAGYNNEKLFF,TGTGCCAGCAATCCAGCCGGGTACAATAATGAAAAACTGTTTTTT
TRBJ2-5,many,TRBV6-2/TRBV6-3,TRBD2,15,CASEEAGGLQETQYF,TGTGCCAGCGAGGAAGCGGGGGGATTACAAGAGACCCAGTACTTC
TRBJ2-3,many,TRBV3-1,TRBD2,14,CASSQDSGKGTQYF,TGTGCCAGCAGCCAAGATAGCGGGAAGGGCACGCAGTATTTT
TRBJ2-1,many,TRBV3-1,NA,15,CASSQDSVGRSEQFF,TGTGCCAGCAGCCAAGATAGTGTGGGTAGGAGTGAGCAGTTCTTC
TRBJ2-6,NA,TRBV7-9,NA,16,CASSSDSGSGANVLTF,TGTGCCAGCAGCTCCGACAGTGGCTCTGGGGCCAACGTCCTGACTTTC
TRBJ2-7,many,TRBV6-1,NA,15,CASSEWGDSTYEQYF,TGTGCCAGCAGTGAGTGGGGGGACTCCACCTACGAGCAGTACTTC
TRBJ2-3,few,TRBV7-9,NA,14,CASSLGQGIGTQYF,TGTGCCAGCAGCTTAGGCCAGGGGATCGGTACGCAGTATTTT
TRBJ2-3,many,TRBV18,NA,15,CASSPRSSSTDTQYF,TGTGCCAGCTCACCACGGAGTTCTAGCACAGATACGCAGTATTTT
TRBJ1-2,few,TRBV11-2,NA,14,CASSSNPSVYGYTF,TGTGCCAGCAGTTCAAACCCTAGCGTCTATGGCTACACCTTC
TRBJ2-2,many,TRBV12-3/TRBV12-4,TRBD1,16,CASSLSGQAFTGELFF,TGTGCCAGCAGTTTATCGGGACAGGCGTTCACCGGGGAGCTGTTTTTT
TRBJ1-1,NA,TRBV20-1,NA,16,CSARDQLGRRNTEAFF,TGCAGTGCTAGAGATCAGTTGGGACGGAGGAACACTGAAGCTTTCTTT
TRBJ1-4,NA,TRBV7-2,TRBD1,15,CASSWNRGTNEKLFF,TGTGCCAGCAGTTGGAACAGGGGAACTAATGAAAAACTGTTTTTT